This TCR beta chain stems from a study of T cells in Graves' hyperthyroidism and ophthalmopathy. Overall study: Before any treatment, at initial diagnosis, peripheral blood was collected. Whole-study results and caveats: Ophthalmopathy was predicted by the model a median of roughly 6.6 months ahead of onset.

The CDR3 has 14 residues. Trimming took off 2 bases at V and 3 bases at J, with 11 bases between the two ends. CDR1 is DFQATT, CDR2 SNEGSKA, per germline (reference sequence). The study left out patients who had uncontrolled infection, other autoimmune disease, pregnancy or lactation. Using more than 7.5 ml of fresh peripheral blood, PBMCs were prepared. Amplification of TCR beta CDR3 regions used RNA as the template. During a first-round RT-PCR of the TCR CDR3, the HTBI primer set was used. TCRdb recomputed calls from the multiplex PCR reads with MiXCR, one row per CDR3 protein. Of about 560,000 distinct CDR3 sequences in the sample, over 15% were seen once. With regard to this clonotype: Its antigen is not identified.

The rearrangement links TRBV20-1 to TRBJ1-5; D is perhaps TRBD1 (5 bases). Sequenced input: blood. The sequence derives from a woman under 30 with Graves' hyperthyroidism. CDR3 sequence: CSARRHGANQPQHF. For the CDR3, the DNA is TGCAGTGCTAGACGCCATGGGGCCAATCAGCCCCAGCATTTT.